The T cell receptor (beta chain) under discussion was sequenced for a study of blood T cell repertoires in COVID-19. V was shortened by 4 bases and J by 8 bases, with 15 bases between the two germline ends. There are 13 residues in the CDR3. Germline V gene sequence: CDR1 SGHNT, CDR2 YYREEE (reference sequence). The repertoire was sequenced with immunoSEQ multiplex PCR; TCRdb's copy has only in-frame clones and lacks some. The table includes about 210,000 clones, around 81% detected once. Sequenced: PBMCs or T cells enriched from blood (not recorded which). The chain joins TRBV5-4 to TRBJ1-2; possible D gene TRBD1, 5 bases. This sequence was found in a man aged 25-45 years with acute COVID-19. CDR3 region: CASSPSGAGGYTF. The CDR3 DNA reads as TGTGCCAGCAGCCCGAGCGGGGCGGGAGGCTACACCTTC.